This T cell receptor beta chain originates from a study of shared clonotypes between healthy human individuals (dated by TCRdb to 2018 to 2021). About the study as a whole: The cohort comprised a couple of women and a few men aged 18 to 49 years. For each donor, three plates each were used for CD4 naive and CD4 memory, two plates were used for CD8 naive, and one plate was used for CD8 memory. To estimate repertoire size and how much clonotypes are shared between individuals, the study performed deep sequencing of blood TCR repertoires from roughly five healthy adults. To increase sequencing depth and limit assay-specific biases, TCR repertoire library preparation and sequencing were carried out by different laboratories using diverse techniques. Each donor's leukapheresis produced roughly between roughly 0.94 and 9.5 billion PBMCs. Study-wide conclusions, independent of this receptor: The genetic and exposure-history diversity represented was limited by the small number of donors. Naive subsets generally had larger estimated clonotype richness than memory subsets. When several donors were compared, the shared fraction of clonotypes was about 5.5% for naive CD4, 3.5% for naive CD8, 2.3% for memory CD4, and less than 0.45% for memory CD8. Sampling was limited to blood, and TCR repertoires in tissue likely differ from TCR repertoires in blood. Higher generation probabilities were observed for clonotypes shared by all four sorted-subset donors than for non-shared clonotypes. Incomplete sequencing was indicated by rarefaction of sorted-subset datasets, despite the large sequencing depth. Pairwise subsampling led to the expectation that sequencing depth would affect the degree of clonotype sharing among donors.

For the CD8 naive samples, CD45RO-negative cells were positively selected for CCR7, yielding a CD45RA+CCR7+ population from which TemRA cells were excluded. The donors were healthy, HIV-negative adults with no recently reported acute infections or vaccinations. All donors were Caucasian adults living in Nashville, Tennessee, USA. Blood was obtained by leukapheresis, after which PBMCs were separated by Ficoll-Histopaque density gradient centrifugation and cryopreserved in liquid nitrogen vapor phase. Purity and quantity of every magnetically sorted T cell population were checked by analytical flow cytometry. Genomic DNA was isolated from each sorted fraction and quantified by UV absorbance on a Nanodrop 2000c. In the case of this clone: No cognate antigen has been identified for it. Base qualities are not provided; no much larger clone lies one nucleotide away.

Using the deep immunoSEQ assay, TCR CDR3 regions were amplified from genomic DNA by multiplex PCR. Genomic DNA extracted from each cell subset was distributed evenly over all wells of several immunoSEQ 96-well plates, and each plate served as one replicate. For sorted subsets, 150 to 200 ng genomic DNA, equal to tens of thousands of T cell genomes, was loaded into each replicate PCR. Purified libraries were quantified with a Qubit 3.0 fluorometer, sized on a Bioanalyzer 2100, and re-quantified with the KAPA Library Quantification kit. Every immunoSEQ 96-well plate was sequenced on a dedicated single-read 150-cycle Illumina NextSeq 550 flow cell. The authors' pipeline ran thus. Because the immunoSEQ output held only junctional sequences and lacked quality scores, the filtering could not match the filtering applied to full-length reads. To assign V/J genes and CDR3, sequences were annotated against IMGT germline references using PyIR, a Python wrapper for IgBLAST v1.9. Reads were removed for weak V/J assignments (E-value above 1e-6), missing CDR3, stop codons, out-of-frame junctions, or ambiguous translated residues. A V3J clonotype was defined by an identical inferred V gene, J gene, and CDR3 amino acid sequence. Percentage overlap between repertoires was calculated by dividing the number of shared unique clonotypes by the size of the smaller repertoire. RTK rarefaction, the Chao1 estimator, and Recon v2.1 estimates of unobserved clonotypes were used to assess repertoire richness. For all TCRbeta clonotypes obtained by the gDNA method from a few donors, generation probabilities were computed with OLGA. TCRdb took over this immuneACCESS table, retaining in-frame rearrangements with V and J assigned. Such tables are incomplete; in checked studies, under half of the missing clones stem from an unresolved V gene, and the remainder is unexplained. V and J calls and clone size come straight from that table; D and trimming were deduced from the DNA. The sample table holds around 2,100,000 clones, of which over 85% were seen once. The top ten clones comprise more than 0.9% of the sample.

The CDR3 runs 16 residues from the cysteine to the phenylalanine. Kept here is only the CDR3 DNA, which spans 48 bases and is read in frame from base 1. Compared with germline, V lacks 0 bases and J lacks 5 bases; bases without a gene match: 4. Via the germline V gene, CDR1 is LGHNA and CDR2 YSLEER. This clonotype was sampled from a man younger than 35 in good health. This sequence uses TRBV4-3 and TRBJ2-1; the central 10 bases match TRBD2. The sample taken for sequencing was naive CD8+ T cells sorted from blood. The label giving this sample's cell subset or site can be read as: CD45RA+CCR7+. The CDR3 protein: CASSQDSLAGDNEQFF. The nucleotide sequence reads as follows: TGCGCCAGCAGCCAAGATAGCCTAGCGGGGGACAATGAGCAGTTCTTC.